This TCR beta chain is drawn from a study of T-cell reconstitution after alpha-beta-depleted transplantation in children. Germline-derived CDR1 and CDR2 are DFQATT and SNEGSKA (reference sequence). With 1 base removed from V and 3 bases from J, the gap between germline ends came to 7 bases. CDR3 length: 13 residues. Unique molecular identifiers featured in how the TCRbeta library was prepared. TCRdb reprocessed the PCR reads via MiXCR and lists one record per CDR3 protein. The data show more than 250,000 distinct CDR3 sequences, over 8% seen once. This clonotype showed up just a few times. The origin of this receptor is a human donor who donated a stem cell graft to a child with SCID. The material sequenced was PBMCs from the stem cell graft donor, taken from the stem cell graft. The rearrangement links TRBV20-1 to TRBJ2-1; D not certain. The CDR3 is CSARAAVYNEQFF. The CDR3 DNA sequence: TGCAGTGCTAGAGCGGCGGTCTACAATGAGCAGTTCTTC.